Below are 5 T cell receptor beta chains sequenced from a single sample in a study of Ad26.COV2.S vaccination and SARS-CoV-2 variants. Sequencing was performed with immunoSEQ multiplex PCR; in TCRdb, only in-frame clones are kept and a portion is missing. The repertoire holds about 390,000 clones, less than 90% seen once, with more than 3% in the top ten. The treatment: 15 to 20 received Ad26.COV2.S at low or high dose, single or two shots; roughly five received placebo; per-sample allocation not given. The samples were gathered on day 63 after the first injection of vaccine or placebo. The sequenced sample was peripheral blood, obtained in a trial of Ad26.COV2.S vaccine versus placebo. These receptors all stem from a person aged 18 to 59 who received the Ad26.COV2.S COVID-19 vaccine or a placebo.

The count of this clone is one. The gene calls are TRBV19 and TRBJ2-5, with 7 bases aligning to TRBD1. CDR3 length: 14 amino acids. With 6 bases clipped from V and 2 bases from J, the junction kept 6 bases outside the gene matches. Germline V gene sequence: CDR1 LNHDA, CDR2 SQIVND (reference sequence). CDR3 sequence (DNA): TGTGCCAGTAGACCTGACAGGGTACAAGAGACCCAGTACTTC. Protein product: CASRPDRVQETQYF.

The chain recombines TRBV12-3 or TRBV12-4 with TRBJ2-1; 9 bases agree with TRBD2. The CDR3 consists of 12 residues. The ends lost 5 bases at V and 12 bases at J; junction bases unmatched: 5. The CDR3 DNA reads TGTGCCAGCAGTGCCCGTAGCGGGAGGCAGTTCTTC. Its translation: CASSARSGRQFF.

The V gene is TRBV5-1, the J gene TRBJ1-3, with a possible D match to TRBD1 (5 bases). Trimming took off 2 bases at V and 4 bases at J, with 13 bases between the two ends. The length of the CDR3 is 15 residues. CDR1 SGHRS and CDR2 YFSETQ come from the germline V gene. In nucleotides, the CDR3 is TGCGCCAGCAGCTTCGAAGGGGCGCGGGGAAACACCATATATTTT. Its translation is CASSFEGARGNTIYF.

This chain joins TRBV3-1 (or the pseudogene TRBV3-2) and TRBJ2-5; TRBD2 matches 11 bases. V gave up 4 bases and J gave up 2 bases; unmatched junction bases: 6. Germline CDR1 reads LGHDT; CDR2 reads YNNKEL (reference sequence). The CDR3 loop spans 16 amino acids. Written as DNA, the CDR3 is TGTGCCAGCAGCCTATCCCCTAGCGGGGGGCAAGAGACCCAGTACTTC. Protein sequence: CASSLSPSGGQETQYF.

V is TRBV19 and J is TRBJ1-5; no firm D call. V lost 6 bases to trimming and J lost 2 bases, with 17 bases between them. CDR3 length: 16 residues. The germline gives CDR1 LNHDA, CDR2 SQIVND (reference sequence). CDR3 region: CASREDRVGRNQPQHF. The CDR3 DNA follows: TGTGCCAGTAGAGAGGACCGAGTTGGGCGCAATCAGCCCCAGCATTTT.